This T cell receptor (beta chain) comes out of a study of blood T cell repertoires in COVID-19. The overall study: The United States, Italy and Spain provided the acute and convalescent COVID-19 samples.

In the study's own analysis: Reference gene primer amplification yielded estimated nucleated cell counts. The data were produced by immunoSEQ multiplex PCR, yet TCRdb's version contains in-frame clones alone and is incomplete. V, J and clone size are those of that table, while D and trimming were read from the DNA. This table holds tens of thousands of clones, 88% found once. The source material was peripheral blood. This sequence was found in a woman over 75 with active COVID-19.

CDR3 residues: CASSPAATGANVLTF. CDR3 sequence (DNA): TGTGCCAGCAGCCCCGCGGCTACAGGGGCCAACGTCCTGACTTTC. The rearrangement uses TRBV28 and TRBJ2-6, with D hard to call. Germline V gives CDR1 MDHEN, CDR2 SYDVKM. This CDR3 has 15 residues. V was cut by 6 bases and J by 4 bases, with 13 bases left in between. The entire variable domain, with the rest obtained from reference TRBV28 and TRBJ2-6, is as follows: DVKVTQSSRYLVKRTGEKVFLECVQDMDHENMFWYRQDPGLGLRLIYFSYDVKMKEKGDIPEGYSVSREKKERFSLILESASTNQTSMYLCASSPAATGANVLTFGAGSRLTVL.